This T cell receptor beta chain was recorded in a study of T cells in tuberculosis. Study results and caveats: Classification accuracy was roughly 87% (AUROC over 0.85) with the GMM-specific repertoire. GMM-specific TCRs were nearer to active tuberculosis alpha repertoires, suggesting expansion.

About this clone itself: No antigen is known for it.

The time point was: new active TB diagnosis, blood taken before or within 7 days of starting treatment. Patients were newly diagnosed, HIV-seronegative, and aged 18 or older. Each clinical donor contributed on average roughly 90,000 T cells from unsorted cryopreserved PBMC. The CDR3 loop spans 13 amino acids. Germline lookup yields CDR1 GTSNPN and CDR2 SVGIG (reference sequence). J gave up 4 bases and V 4 bases, and 6 bases lay outside the gene matches. Clones were read by immunoSEQ multiplex PCR, and TCRdb kept only the in-frame ones, dropping some. The table includes around 33,000 clones, under 95% detected once.

The chain has TRBV30 and TRBJ1-2; 7 nucleotides align to TRBD1. The sequence derives from an adult with tuberculosis. The material was PBMCs, obtained at tuberculosis diagnosis. This CDR3 reads CAWTPRGPYGYTF. DNA of the CDR3: TGTGCCTGGACCCCGAGGGGGCCCTATGGCTACACCTTC.